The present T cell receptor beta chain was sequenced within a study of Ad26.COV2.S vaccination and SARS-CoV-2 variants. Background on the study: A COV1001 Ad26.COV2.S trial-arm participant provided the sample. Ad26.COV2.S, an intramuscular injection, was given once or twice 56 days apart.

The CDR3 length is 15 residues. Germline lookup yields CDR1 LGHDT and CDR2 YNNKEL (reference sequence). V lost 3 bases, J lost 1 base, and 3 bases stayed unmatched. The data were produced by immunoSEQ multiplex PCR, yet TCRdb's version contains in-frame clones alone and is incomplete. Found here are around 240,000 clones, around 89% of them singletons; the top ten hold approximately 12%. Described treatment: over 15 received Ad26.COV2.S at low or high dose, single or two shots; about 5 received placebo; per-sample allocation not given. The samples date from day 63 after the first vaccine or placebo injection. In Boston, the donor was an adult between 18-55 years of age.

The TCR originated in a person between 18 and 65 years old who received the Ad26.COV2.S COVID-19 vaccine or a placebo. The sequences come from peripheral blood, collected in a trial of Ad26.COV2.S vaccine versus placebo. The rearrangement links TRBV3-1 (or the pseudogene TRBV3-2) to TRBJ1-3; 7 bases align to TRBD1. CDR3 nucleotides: TGTGCCAGCAGCCAGACAGGGACGTCTGGAAACACCATATATTTT. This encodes CASSQTGTSGNTIYF.